Given below is one T cell receptor beta chain in context. The source of the sample is a study of blood T cell repertoires in COVID-19. Study-level background: Sites in the United States, Italy and Spain provided acute and convalescent COVID-19 samples. T cells, B-cell-depleted T cells, or PBMCs supplied cDNA or gDNA.

This CDR3 contains 11 residues. Germline loops: CDR1 ENHRY, CDR2 SYGVKD. Trimming removed 10 bases at V and 5 bases at J, with 12 bases between. Only in-frame clones appear in the TCRdb table, and some are missing; sequencing was by immunoSEQ multiplex PCR. The sample shows about 370,000 clones, more than 75% of them seen only once. The chain employs TRBV10-3 and TRBJ2-7, with D tentatively TRBD1 (5 bases). The sequenced material came from peripheral blood. The source of this sequence is a woman aged 25 to 39 with COVID-19, enrolled during active disease. The CDR3 coding sequence is TGTGCCACCAGCAGGGTCCACGAGCAGTACTTC. It codes for CATSRVHEQYF.